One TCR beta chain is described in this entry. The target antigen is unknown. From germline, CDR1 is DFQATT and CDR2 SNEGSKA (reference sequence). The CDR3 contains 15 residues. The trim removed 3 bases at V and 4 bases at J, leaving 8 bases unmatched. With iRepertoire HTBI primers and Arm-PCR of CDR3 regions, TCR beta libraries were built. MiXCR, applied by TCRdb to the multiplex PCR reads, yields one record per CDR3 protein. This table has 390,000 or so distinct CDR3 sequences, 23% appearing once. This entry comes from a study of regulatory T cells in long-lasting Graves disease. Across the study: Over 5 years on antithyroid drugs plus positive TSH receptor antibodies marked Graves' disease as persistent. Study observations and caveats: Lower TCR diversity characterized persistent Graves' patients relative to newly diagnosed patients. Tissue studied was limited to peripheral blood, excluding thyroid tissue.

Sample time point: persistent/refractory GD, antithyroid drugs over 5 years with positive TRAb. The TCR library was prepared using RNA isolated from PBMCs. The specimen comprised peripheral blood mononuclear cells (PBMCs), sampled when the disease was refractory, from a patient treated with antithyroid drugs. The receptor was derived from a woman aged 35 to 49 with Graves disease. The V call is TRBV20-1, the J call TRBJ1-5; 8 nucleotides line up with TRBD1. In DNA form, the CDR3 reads TGCAGTGCTAGGAGGACAGGGTCTGGTAATCAGCCCCAGCATTTT. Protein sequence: CSARRTGSGNQPQHF.